These 15 T cell receptor beta chains were sequenced from one sample in a study of OX40 agonist ivuxolimab in advanced cancers. Only in-frame clones appear in the TCRdb table, and some are missing; sequencing was by immunoSEQ multiplex PCR. In the table there are roughly 76,000 clones, 70% to 90% of which are singletons. The specimen was CD4+ or CD8+ T cells sorted from blood, collected in a trial of the OX40 agonist ivuxolimab. Every receptor here comes from an adult with an advanced solid tumor such as melanoma, head and neck, liver or kidney cancer.

V gene TRBV19 combines with J gene TRBJ2-3; D might be TRBD1 or TRBD2, each matching 5 bases. The CDR3 covers 12 residues. Germline loops: CDR1 LNHDA, CDR2 SQIVND (reference sequence). V dropped 4 bases and J dropped 7 bases, with 9 bases sitting between them. The CDR3 bases are TGTGCCAGTAGTAGGGACGTACATACGCAGTATTTT. It yields the protein CASSRDVHTQYF.

The chain has TRBV19 and TRBJ2-5; 15 nucleotides agree with TRBD2. V trimming: 4 bases; J trimming: 5 bases; junction bases outside the gene matches: 5. The germline V gene encodes CDR1 LNHDA and CDR2 SQIVND (reference sequence). CDR3 length: 16 amino acids. The DNA for the CDR3 is TGTGCCAGTAGTACGGGACTAGCGGGGGGACGGGAGACCCAGTACTTC. Translated: CASSTGLAGGRETQYF.

V and J are TRBV2 and TRBJ2-1, with 8 bases that match TRBD1. Germline CDR1 is SNHLY and CDR2 is FYNNEI. The CDR3 has 14 residues. V shed 10 bases and J 3 bases; nucleotides not matched to a gene: 8. CDR3 in DNA: TGTGCCACCCAGGGGGCCGGGAACTACAATGAGCAGTTCTTC. Translated, it gives CATQGAGNYNEQFF.

This clone was recorded only once. The genes are TRBV5-4 and TRBJ2-3; 7 bases are a match to TRBD2. Germline V gene data show CDR1 as SGHNT and CDR2 as YYREEE (reference sequence). With V trimmed by 1 base and J by 5 bases, 13 bases remained unmatched. The CDR3 is 17 residues long. The CDR3 spells CASSLPPWAGEIDTQYF. CDR3 nucleotides: TGTGCCAGCAGCTTGCCCCCGTGGGCGGGGGAGATAGATACGCAGTATTTT.

This chain connects TRBV28 to TRBJ1-2; D call uncertain. Germline V gene data show CDR1 as MDHEN and CDR2 as SYDVKM. The V end lost 8 bases, the J end lost 7 bases, and 11 bases lay between the germline ends. This CDR3 is built from 11 residues. The CDR3 loop is CASWASPGYTF. The CDR3 DNA is TGTGCCAGCTGGGCATCCCCTGGCTACACCTTC.

This clone was seen a few times. The chain uses TRBV9 and TRBJ1-6, with a weak D call TRBD1 (5 bases). V dropped 0 bases and J dropped 8 bases, with 12 bases sitting between them. The CDR3 is 15 residues long. Germline V gene data show CDR1 as SGDLS and CDR2 as YYNGEE. CDR3 amino acids: CASSVARGSDSPLHF. The CDR3 region has the DNA TGTGCCAGCAGCGTAGCGAGGGGCTCAGATTCACCCCTCCACTTT.

V is TRBV7-7 and J is TRBJ2-3, with TRBD1 identical over 7 bases. The CDR3 covers 13 residues. CDR1 and CDR2 from the germline V gene are SSHAT and FNYEAQ (reference sequence). V trimming: 1 base; J trimming: 6 bases; junction bases outside the gene matches: 1. As DNA, the CDR3 is TGTGCCAGCAGCTTAGACAGGGGTGATACGCAGTATTTT. Translating gives CASSLDRGDTQYF.

V is TRBV19 and J is TRBJ2-3; D is uncertain. Per the germline V gene, CDR1 is LNHDA and CDR2 is SQIVND (reference sequence). The CDR3 contains 11 residues. V was trimmed by 5 bases and J by 5 bases, leaving 5 bases between them. This CDR3 reads CASSSRDTQYF. CDR3 bases: TGTGCCAGTAGTTCTAGAGATACGCAGTATTTT.

This clone is a singleton in its sample. CDR3 bases: TGCAGCGCCGAGGGGGTAAGGGGCACTGAAGCTTTCTTT. It translates to CSAEGVRGTEAFF. The chain carries TRBV29-1 and TRBJ1-1, with a possible D match to TRBD1 (6 bases). The CDR3 loop spans 13 amino acids. Germline V gene data show CDR1 as SQVTM and CDR2 as ANQGSEA. Trimming left V 7 bases short and J 4 bases short, with 16 bases between.

V gene TRBV7-8 combines with J gene TRBJ1-6; D is undetermined. Germline V gives CDR1 SGHVS, CDR2 FQNEAQ. The CDR3 runs to 16 residues. Trimming left V 2 bases short and J 9 bases short, with 17 bases between. The CDR3: CASSLNWEGLLSPLHF. In DNA, the CDR3 is TGTGCCAGCAGCTTAAACTGGGAAGGCTTGCTTTCACCCCTCCACTTT.

This clone was found once. V is TRBV28 and J is TRBJ2-1; D not resolved. The V end lost 6 bases, the J end lost 0 bases, and 9 bases lay between the germline ends. Germline values: CDR1 MDHEN, CDR2 SYDVKM. The CDR3 runs 14 residues. The CDR3: CASRDRASYNEQFF. As DNA, the CDR3 is TGTGCCAGCAGGGACCGAGCCTCCTACAATGAGCAGTTCTTC.

This chain uses TRBV6-5 with TRBJ2-7, with D tentatively TRBD2 (6 bases). The germline V gene encodes CDR1 MNHEY and CDR2 SVGAGI. The CDR3 runs to 13 residues. V dropped 3 bases and J dropped 4 bases, with 10 bases sitting between them. The CDR3 DNA reads TGTGCCAGCAGTTATGAGGGGAGGTACGAGCAGTACTTC. The encoded protein is CASSYEGRYEQYF.

The rearrangement joins TRBV2 to TRBJ1-4; no definite D call. There are 13 residues in the CDR3. The V end was cut by 11 bases, the J end by 4 bases, with 14 bases between. Germline CDR1 and CDR2: SNHLY and FYNNEI. CDR3 in amino acids: CAGTVQNNEKLFF. The DNA of the CDR3 is TGTGCCGGAACGGTACAGAATAATGAAAAACTGTTTTTT.

The CDR3 reads CASSRHINEQFF. The CDR3 DNA follows: TGTGCCAGCAGCCGACACATCAATGAGCAGTTCTTC. The chain couples TRBV6-5 to TRBJ2-1, with D unclear. The CDR3 spans 12 residues. Trimming removed 6 bases at V and 6 bases at J, with 9 bases between. Germline V gene sequence: CDR1 MNHEY, CDR2 SVGAGI.

The rearrangement uses TRBV6-5 and TRBJ1-6; D may be TRBD1 (6 bases). Germline CDR1 and CDR2: MNHEY and SVGAGI. V lost 1 base, J lost 8 bases, and 12 bases lay in between. There are 15 residues in the CDR3. The CDR3 protein is CASSYLGAFDSPLHF. For the CDR3, the DNA is TGTGCCAGCAGTTACTTGGGGGCCTTCGATTCACCCCTCCACTTT.